This entry is about one T cell receptor beta chain. This entry is derived from a study of blood T cell repertoires in COVID-19. About the research overall: From T cells, B-cell-depleted T cells, or PBMCs came the material, which was cDNA or gDNA.

Trimming took 5 bases from V and 7 from J, leaving 18 bases between them. CDR3 length: 14 residues. Germline assignment: CDR1 LGHNT and CDR2 FRNRAP. Assay used: immunoSEQ multiplex PCR; TCRdb lists only in-frame clones, some missing. The table shows about 220,000 clones, with approximately 80% occurring only once. Source material: peripheral blood. This chain uses TRBV12-5 with TRBJ2-7, with a tentative D call TRBD2 (7 bases). This TCR was recovered from a human donor in a cohort sampled during active COVID-19. Written as DNA, the CDR3 is TGTGCTAGTGGTCCAGACGGGGGGCGAAGAGAGCAGTACTTC. Translating gives CASGPDGGRREQYF.